These 5 T cell receptor beta chains came from one sample sequenced in a study of T cell responses to AZD1222 COVID-19 vaccine. The method was immunoSEQ multiplex PCR; TCRdb's version includes in-frame clones alone and lacks a portion of them. This table has fewer than 120,000 clones, about 88% appearing once. Material: peripheral blood, obtained on day 0 of AZD1222 vaccination. These receptors originate from an adult in good health.

This clone came up once. The V and J genes are TRBV5-1 and TRBJ1-5, with D possibly TRBD1 on 5 matching bases. Trimming removed 4 bases from V and 4 bases from J, with 15 bases in between. This CDR3 is 15 amino acids long. Germline V CDR1 and CDR2: SGHRS, YFSETQ. The CDR3 loop is CASSPTGRENQPQHF. The DNA for the CDR3 is TGCGCCAGCAGCCCTACAGGACGCGAGAATCAGCCCCAGCATTTT.

The chain employs TRBV7-6 and TRBJ2-5, with 9 bases identical to TRBD1. CDR3 length: 16 residues. The trim removed 3 bases at V and 5 bases at J, leaving 10 bases unmatched. Looked up from germline, CDR1 is SGHVS and CDR2 is FNYEAQ. The DNA for the CDR3 is TGTGCCAGCAGCTTTGGGTACAGGGGGCGCAGGGAGACCCAGTACTTC. Translated: CASSFGYRGRRETQYF. The full variable domain, completed using reference TRBV7-6 and TRBJ2-5, is GAGVSQSPRYKVTKRGQDVALRCDPISGHVSLYWYRQALGQGPEFLTYFNYEAQQDKSGLPNDRFSAERPEGSISTLTIQRTEQRDSAMYRCASSFGYRGRRETQYFGPGTRLLVL.

V usage is TRBV3-1 (or the pseudogene TRBV3-2) and J usage is TRBJ2-4; tentative D call: TRBD2 (5 bases). With 3 bases removed from V and 3 bases from J, the gap between germline ends came to 12 bases. The CDR3 has 15 residues. In germline, CDR1 is LGHDT, CDR2 YNNKEL (reference sequence). DNA of the CDR3: TGTGCCAGCAGCCAGAGGGAATCTGGCAAAAACATTCAGTACTTC. The encoded protein is CASSQRESGKNIQYF.

V gene TRBV3-1 (or the pseudogene TRBV3-2) combines with J gene TRBJ2-1, with a tentative D call TRBD2 (5 bases). The CDR3 length is 13 residues. V was clipped by 4 bases and J by 7 bases, with 11 bases between them. Germline V lookup: CDR1 LGHDT, CDR2 YNNKEL (reference sequence). The CDR3 sequence is CASSPEGRNEQFF. Written as DNA, the CDR3 is TGTGCCAGCAGCCCTGAGGGAAGGAATGAGCAGTTCTTC.

The V and J genes are TRBV5-1 and TRBJ2-7; D remains ambiguous. Germline lookup yields CDR1 SGHRS and CDR2 YFSETQ. The CDR3 covers 13 residues. Trimming pared 4 bases from V and 1 base from J, leaving 9 bases between. Here the CDR3 DNA reads TGCGCCAGCAGCGCCCCACCTTCCTACGAGCAGTACTTC. Residues: CASSAPPSYEQYF.